This T cell receptor beta chain is from a study of patients and donors after allogeneic stem cell transplantation. The V and J ends lost 3 bases and 1 base respectively, with 10 bases between them. The CDR3 runs to 15 residues. Looked up from germline, CDR1 is SGHDT and CDR2 is YYEEEE. Via MiXCR, TCRdb re-called the RT-PCR reads, giving one row per CDR3 protein. The sample lists 800,000 to 1,000,000 distinct CDR3 sequences; about a sixth were seen once. The J gene is TRBJ2-2, the V gene TRBV5-6; unclear D gene. Sequencing was done on a sample of blood, either unsorted or a sorted T cell fraction (not recorded which). This receptor was taken from a human donor who was either an allogeneic HSCT recipient or a stem cell or donor lymphocyte infusion donor (not recorded which). It is not recorded whose cells these are; they may come from a transplant donor. CDR3: CASSSLIGNTGELFF. The DNA for the CDR3 is TGTGCCAGCAGCTCCCTTATTGGGAACACCGGGGAGCTGTTTTTT.